The sequence of this T cell receptor (beta chain) was determined in a study of regulatory T cells in long-lasting Graves disease. The CDR3 has 14 residues. V dropped 7 bases and J dropped 6 bases, with 18 bases sitting between them. The germline gives CDR1 MNHEY, CDR2 SVGEGT. The authors built TCR beta libraries using iRepertoire HTBI primers and Arm-PCR of CDR3 regions. TCRdb analysed the multiplex PCR reads with MiXCR anew, one entry per CDR3 protein. Among 700,000 or so distinct CDR3 sequences listed, around 30% were seen once. Sample time point: persistent/refractory GD, antithyroid drugs over 5 years with positive TRAb. The TCR library used RNA extracted from PBMCs. This clonotype was seen a handful of times.

The rearrangement links TRBV6-2 or TRBV6-3 to TRBJ1-2; D uncertain. The source is a female donor with Graves disease. The sequenced sample was peripheral blood mononuclear cells (PBMCs), obtained when the disease was refractory, from a patient treated with antithyroid drugs. CDR3 in amino acids: CASTPRRRLDGYTF. DNA for the CDR3: TGTGCCAGCACCCCCCGGCGGCGGCTTGATGGCTACACCTTC.